This T cell receptor beta chain was sequenced for a study of OX40 agonist ivuxolimab in advanced cancers. Study-level information: Patients were treated with ivuxolimab, an agonistic anti-OX40 (CD134) antibody. Those enrolled were 70% to 85% male, with a mean age of around 57 years and ages from about 20 to 79.

Repertoires were generated with immunoSEQ multiplex PCR, while TCRdb's copy carries only in-frame clones and drops some. This sample has approximately 41,000 clones; around nine tenths occur once, and the top ten carry about a third. V shed 4 bases, J shed 6 bases, and the junction held 8 bases outside the gene matches. Per the germline V gene, CDR1 is MNHEY and CDR2 is SVGAGI. This CDR3 contains 15 residues. The source was CD4+ or CD8+ T cells sorted from blood, collected in a trial of the OX40 agonist ivuxolimab. The rearrangement uses TRBV6-5 and TRBJ2-3; 9 nucleotides match TRBD1. This sequence was found in an adult with an advanced solid tumor such as melanoma, head and neck, liver or kidney cancer. The CDR3 here is CASSSGTGLRDTQYF. CDR3 nucleotide sequence: TGTGCCAGCAGTTCCGGGACAGGGCTTCGGGATACGCAGTATTTT.